The 18 T cell receptor beta chains below come from one sample, sequenced in a study of blood T cell repertoires in COVID-19. Profiling relied on immunoSEQ multiplex PCR, and the TCRdb table lists in-frame clones only, not all of them. The data contain 250,000 to 350,000 clones, more than 75% of them singletons. Material: PBMCs or T cells enriched from blood (not recorded which). These receptors came from a man aged 55 to 70 who had recovered from COVID-19.

With regard to this clone: The junction differs from germline at one of its ends, possibly a read error. The chain uses TRBV30 and TRBJ1-5; 9 bases agree with TRBD1. This CDR3 is 16 amino acids long. Germline values: CDR1 GTSNPN, CDR2 SVGIG (reference sequence). This chain's CDR3 is CAWSFPSTGGNQPQHF. CDR3 bases: TGTGCCTGGAGTTTCCCTTCTACAGGGGGCAACCAGCCCCAGCATTTT.

The chain combines TRBV4-1 with TRBJ2-7; possible D gene TRBD2, 6 bases. Germline V gene sequence: CDR1 MGHRA, CDR2 YSYEKL. The CDR3 runs 17 residues. Trimming shortened V by 4 bases and J by 3 bases, and 22 bases separated the two germline ends. CDR3 region: CASSLLTAGISGYEQYF. Written as DNA, the CDR3 is TGCGCCAGCAGCCTCCTAACCGCGGGGATCTCCGGCTACGAGCAGTACTTC.

CDR3 amino acids: CASSLTGGQPQHF. The CDR3 DNA sequence: TGTGCCAGCAGCTTGACAGGGGGACAGCCCCAGCATTTT. The chain is built from TRBV13 and TRBJ1-5, with TRBD1 matching over 9 bases. The CDR3 loop spans 13 amino acids. Looked up from germline, CDR1 is PRHDT and CDR2 is FYEKMQ (reference sequence). V was pared by 3 bases and J by 7 bases, with 1 base of the junction left unmatched.

The V call is TRBV2, the J call TRBJ1-2; D call uncertain. The length of the CDR3 is 13 residues. Germline-derived CDR1 and CDR2 are SNHLY and FYNNEI. Trimming shortened V by 3 bases and J by 4 bases, and 9 bases separated the two germline ends. For the CDR3, the DNA is TGTGCCAGCAGTGAGACACTGGCCTATGGCTACACCTTC. Residues: CASSETLAYGYTF.

The chain links TRBV7-3 to TRBJ1-4, with no clear D. CDR1 and CDR2 from the germline V gene are SGHTA and FQGTGA. The V end was cut by 1 base, the J end by 8 bases, with 8 bases between. The CDR3 contains 13 residues. CDR3 DNA: TGTGCCAGCAGCTTAAATCCGGGAGAAAAACTGTTTTTT. It encodes CASSLNPGEKLFF. The entire variable domain, with the rest obtained from reference TRBV7-3 and TRBJ1-4, is as follows: GAGVSQTPSNKVTEKGKYVELRCDPISGHTALYWYRQSLGQGPEFLIYFQGTGAADDSGLPNDRFFAVRPEGSVSTLKIQRTERGDSAVYLCASSLNPGEKLFFGSGTQLSVL.

The V and J genes are TRBV5-4 and TRBJ1-6; 10 nucleotides line up with TRBD1. V was pared by 1 base and J by 7 bases, with 5 bases of the junction left unmatched. The CDR3 consists of 16 residues. The germline V gene encodes CDR1 SGHNT and CDR2 YYREEE (reference sequence). Here the CDR3 reads CASSLWGQGRNSPLHF. DNA of the CDR3: TGTGCCAGCAGCTTGTGGGGACAGGGGCGAAATTCACCCCTCCACTTT. The whole variable domain, filled in from reference TRBV5-4 and TRBJ1-6, reads ETGVTQSPTHLIKTRGQQVTLRCSSQSGHNTVSWYQQALGQGPQFIFQYYREEENGRGNFPPRFSGLQFPNYSSELNVNALELDDSALYLCASSLWGQGRNSPLHFGNGTRLTVT.

The genes are TRBV12-3 or TRBV12-4 and TRBJ1-5; 7 bases are shared with TRBD1. J was trimmed by 6 bases and V by 6 bases; bases with no gene match: 5. This CDR3 is 13 amino acids long. CDR3 in amino acids: CASSVGQPQPQHF. CDR3 in DNA: TGTGCCAGCAGCGTGGGACAGCCTCAGCCCCAGCATTTT.

The chain joins TRBV4-3 to TRBJ2-7, with D perhaps TRBD2 (5 bases). Per germline, CDR1 LGHNA and CDR2 YSLEER. This CDR3 comprises 15 residues. V was pared by 2 bases and J by 1 base, with 12 bases between. Written as DNA, the CDR3 is TGCGCCAGCAGCCAAAGGGCTGGGGAGTCCTACGAGCAGTACTTC. This sequence encodes CASSQRAGESYEQYF.

J is TRBJ2-3 and V is TRBV10-3; 10 bases agree with TRBD2. The germline V gene encodes CDR1 ENHRY and CDR2 SYGVKD. The CDR3 is 15 residues long. V shed 4 bases and J 4 bases; nucleotides not matched to a gene: 5. In DNA form, the CDR3 reads TGTGCCATCAGTGCAGCGGGGGGGCAGGCAGATACGCAGTATTTT. Translation: CAISAAGGQADTQYF.

The chain is built from TRBV30 and TRBJ1-6; 10 bases map to TRBD1. J lost 7 bases, V lost 8 bases, and 5 bases had no gene match. This CDR3 is built from 13 residues. CDR1 and CDR2 (germline): GTSNPN, SVGIG (reference sequence). This CDR3 is CAGTGVRNSPLHF. In DNA, the CDR3 is TGTGCCGGGACAGGGGTTCGGAATTCACCCCTCCACTTT.

The rearrangement joins TRBV3-1 (or the pseudogene TRBV3-2) to TRBJ1-1, with a weak D call TRBD1 (6 bases). Germline assignment: CDR1 LGHDT and CDR2 YNNKEL (reference sequence). V gave up 6 bases and J gave up 1 base, with 15 bases separating them. This CDR3 comprises 15 residues. CDR3 DNA sequence: TGTGCCAGCAGAGAAAGACAGGTCTGGAACACTGAAGCTTTCTTT. Translating it yields CASRERQVWNTEAFF.

The chain links TRBV5-1 to TRBJ1-6; D remains ambiguous. V shed 1 base and J shed 0 bases, with 8 bases lying between them. The CDR3 covers 16 residues. CDR1 SGHRS and CDR2 YFSETQ come from the germline V gene. For the CDR3, the DNA is TGCGCCAGCAGCTTGCGAGGGAGCTCCTATAATTCACCCCTCCACTTT. It is translated as CASSLRGSSYNSPLHF.

The DNA for the CDR3 is TGTGCCAGCAGCCATGTACAGGGGGGTTCGTACGAGCAGTACTTC. It encodes CASSHVQGGSYEQYF. The chain has TRBV3-1 (or the pseudogene TRBV3-2) and TRBJ2-7; 8 bases are a match to TRBD1. There are 15 residues in the CDR3. Germline CDR1 LGHDT, CDR2 YNNKEL (reference sequence). V gave up 3 bases and J gave up 4 bases; unmatched junction bases: 8.

This clone appeared once. The chain recombines TRBV7-2 with TRBJ1-4, with TRBD1 matching over 9 bases. Germline-derived CDR1 and CDR2 are SGHTA and FQGNSA. Trimming at V came to 4 bases and at J to 8 bases, leaving 5 bases not matched to a gene. The CDR3 totals 14 residues. The CDR3 DNA is TGTGCCAGCAGCTCCGACAGGGGGTTCGAAAAACTGTTTTTT. It encodes CASSSDRGFEKLFF. The complete variable domain, with remaining parts taken from reference TRBV7-2 and TRBJ1-4, reads GAGVSQSPSNKVTEKGKDVELRCDPISGHTALYWYRQSLGQGLEFLIYFQGNSAPDKSGLPSDRFSAERTGGSVSTLTIQRTQQEDSAVYLCASSSDRGFEKLFFGSGTQLSVL.

The chain recombines TRBV27 with TRBJ2-1, with TRBD1 identical over 8 bases. CDR3 length: 16 amino acids. The trim removed 5 bases at V and 0 bases at J, leaving 6 bases unmatched. Looked up from germline, CDR1 is MNHEY and CDR2 is SMNVEV (reference sequence). The CDR3 region has the DNA TGTGCCAGCAGTCGAGGGACAGGAAACTCCTACAATGAGCAGTTCTTC. Translated, it gives CASSRGTGNSYNEQFF.

This clone was recorded only once. J is TRBJ2-6 and V is TRBV10-3; no reliable D call. In germline, CDR1 is ENHRY, CDR2 SYGVKD. The length of the CDR3 is 14 residues. Trimming removed 11 bases from V and 0 bases from J, with 11 bases in between. CDR3 DNA sequence: TGTGCCCCTAACTTACTCTCTGGGGCCAACGTCCTGACTTTC. Translation: CAPNLLSGANVLTF.

The chain employs TRBV7-9 and TRBJ2-2; the match to TRBD1 covers 8 bases. The V segment lost 8 bases and the J segment 3 bases; nucleotides outside the gene matches: 8. Germline loops: CDR1 SEHNR, CDR2 FQNEAQ (reference sequence). CDR3 length equals 15 residues. DNA of the CDR3: TGTGCCAGCCACAGGACAGGGATCGACACCGGGGAGCTGTTTTTT. This encodes CASHRTGIDTGELFF.

V is TRBV9 and J is TRBJ1-5, with D unclear. Trimming left V 0 bases short and J 9 bases short, with 10 bases between. This CDR3 spans 13 amino acids. Germline CDR1 and CDR2: SGDLS and YYNGEE. The CDR3 loop is CASSVVVGGPQHF. The CDR3 DNA is TGTGCCAGCAGCGTAGTAGTTGGTGGGCCCCAGCATTTT.